Below are 22 T cell receptor beta chains sequenced from a single sample in a study of shared clonotypes between healthy human individuals. Method: immunoSEQ multiplex PCR; TCRdb's copy keeps in-frame clones and lacks some. The sample holds approximately 1.5 million clones, 95% to 99% seen once. Input material: naive CD4+ T cells sorted from blood. The subset here: CD45RA+ positively selected. These receptors came from a man aged 30-40 years in good health.

J is TRBJ2-7 and V is TRBV28; TRBD1 aligns across 10 bases. This CDR3 is 13 amino acids long. After removal of 7 bases from V and 5 bases from J, the junction contained 5 bases not matched to a gene. Germline lookup yields CDR1 MDHEN and CDR2 SYDVKM. CDR3 nucleotides: TGTGCCAGCACGAGACAGGGGGCTAACGAGCAGTACTTC. Its translation is CASTRQGANEQYF.

The chain employs TRBV18 and TRBJ2-2; 9 bases agree with TRBD1. CDR1 is KGHSH and CDR2 is LQKENI in the germline V gene. CDR3 size: 17 residues. Trimming took 2 bases from V and 4 from J; bases not matched to a gene: 8. This CDR3 is CASSPREGTGFTGELFF. The CDR3 nucleotides read TGTGCCAGCTCACCAAGAGAAGGGACAGGGTTCACCGGGGAGCTGTTTTTT.

The chain employs TRBV28 and TRBJ1-2; the match to TRBD1 covers 9 bases. The CDR3 runs to 13 residues. V gave up 5 bases and J gave up 6 bases; unmatched junction bases: 4. Germline V gene sequence: CDR1 MDHEN, CDR2 SYDVKM. DNA for the CDR3: TGTGCCAGCAGTCGGACAGGGGTGCATGGCTACACCTTC. Its protein is CASSRTGVHGYTF.

J is TRBJ2-1 and V is TRBV7-8; D possibly corresponds to TRBD2 (5 bases). The germline V gene has CDR1 SGHVS and CDR2 FQNEAQ. V was cut by 2 bases and J by 3 bases, with 14 bases left in between. The CDR3 has 16 amino acids. The CDR3 region is CASSLIAKGSYNEQFF. CDR3 bases: TGTGCCAGCAGCTTAATAGCAAAAGGGAGCTACAATGAGCAGTTCTTC. Complete variable domain (other parts from reference TRBV7-8 and TRBJ2-1): GAGVSQSPRYKVAKRGQDVALRCDPISGHVSLFWYQQALGQGPEFLTYFQNEAQLDKSGLPSDRFFAERPEGSVSTLKIQRTQQEDSAVYLCASSLIAKGSYNEQFFGPGTRLTVL.

The J gene is TRBJ2-2, the V gene TRBV4-1, with D hard to call. Germline-derived CDR1 and CDR2 are MGHRA and YSYEKL. V lost 0 bases, J lost 0 bases, and 14 bases lay in between. The CDR3 consists of 18 residues. The CDR3 region has the DNA TGCGCCAGCAGCCAAGATCAAAGGGCATACGCGAACACCGGGGAGCTGTTTTTT. Its translation: CASSQDQRAYANTGELFF.

V and J are TRBV7-2 and TRBJ2-5; TRBD1 might be the D (5 bases). The CDR3 is 14 amino acids. Looked up from germline, CDR1 is SGHTA and CDR2 is FQGNSA. Trimming left V 2 bases short and J 5 bases short, with 12 bases between. This chain's CDR3 is CASSLSRAVETQYF. The CDR3 DNA sequence: TGTGCCAGCAGCTTAAGCAGGGCCGTGGAGACCCAGTACTTC. The full variable domain, completed using reference TRBV7-2 and TRBJ2-5, is GAGVSQSPSNKVTEKGKDVELRCDPISGHTALYWYRQSLGQGLEFLIYFQGNSAPDKSGLPSDRFSAERTGGSVSTLTIQRTQQEDSAVYLCASSLSRAVETQYFGPGTRLLVL.

This rearrangement joins TRBV10-3 to TRBJ2-7, with 9 bases matching TRBD2. Losses at the gene ends were 0 bases for V and 4 bases for J; bases not matched to a gene: 7. The CDR3 is made up of 16 amino acids. CDR1 and CDR2 (germline): ENHRY, SYGVKD. In nucleotides, the CDR3 is TGTGCCATCAGTGAGTCCGAAGGACTAGCGAGATACGAGCAGTACTTC. Translating it yields CAISESEGLARYEQYF.

The J gene is TRBJ2-7, the V gene TRBV7-2, with 8 bases lining up with TRBD2. CDR1 is SGHTA and CDR2 is FQGNSA in the germline V gene. The trim removed 5 bases at V and 2 bases at J, leaving 8 bases unmatched. The CDR3 sequence is 15 residues long. CDR3 nucleotide sequence: TGTGCCAGCAGCCCCAGGACTAGCTCAACCTACGAGCAGTACTTC. This encodes CASSPRTSSTYEQYF.

This clone has only one observation. The genes are TRBV10-1 and TRBJ1-4; TRBD1 aligns across 8 bases. Germline CDR1 and CDR2: WNHNN and SYGVQD (reference sequence). The CDR3 is 14 residues long. V lost 3 bases, J lost 7 bases, and 4 bases stayed unmatched. Here the CDR3 reads CASSDGQGGEKLFF. CDR3 nucleotide sequence: TGCGCCAGCAGTGACGGACAGGGTGGTGAAAAACTGTTTTTT.

The chain employs TRBV18 and TRBJ1-1; the D gene is possibly TRBD1 (5 bases). Per germline, CDR1 KGHSH and CDR2 LQKENI. The CDR3 is 17 residues long. V lost 2 bases and J lost 0, with 16 bases in between. The CDR3 DNA reads as TGTGCCAGCTCACCATCGGAATGGGACTTCATGAACACTGAAGCTTTCTTT. Protein: CASSPSEWDFMNTEAFF.

The rearrangement links TRBV28 to TRBJ1-4, with D uncertain. Trimming shortened V by 3 bases and J by 7 bases, and 21 bases separated the two germline ends. CDR1 is MDHEN, CDR2 SYDVKM, per germline. The CDR3 loop spans 17 amino acids. The CDR3 DNA is TGTGCCAGCAGTTTGGCCTTCCAAAGGAAGGGTACTGAAAAACTGTTTTTT. It yields the protein CASSLAFQRKGTEKLFF.

This clone was recorded only once. The rearrangement links TRBV5-1 to TRBJ2-1; TRBD1 matches 9 bases. V shed 2 bases, J shed 4 bases, and the junction held 7 bases outside the gene matches. Germline-derived CDR1 and CDR2 are SGHRS and YFSETQ. The CDR3 loop spans 16 amino acids. CDR3 coding DNA: TGCGCCAGCAGCTTCTCCAGACAGGGGGTGTACAATGAGCAGTTCTTC. Translated, it gives CASSFSRQGVYNEQFF.

The rearrangement joins TRBV5-1 to TRBJ2-7; D may match TRBD1 or TRBD2 (5 bases each). The CDR3 sequence is 16 residues long. Germline V gene data show CDR1 as SGHRS and CDR2 as YFSETQ. Trimming took 3 bases from V and 0 from J, leaving 16 bases between them. The CDR3 DNA sequence: TGCGCCAGCAGCTCGTCACCCGGGACCATCTCCTACGAGCAGTACTTC. It is translated as CASSSSPGTISYEQYF.

V is TRBV19 and J is TRBJ2-3; D gene uncertain. Trimming stripped 4 bases from V and 2 bases from J, with 10 bases between. The CDR3 extends over 14 amino acids. Germline V lookup: CDR1 LNHDA, CDR2 SQIVND (reference sequence). The CDR3 sequence is CASSTLTYTDTQYF. The CDR3 nucleotides read TGTGCCAGTAGTACCCTAACCTACACAGATACGCAGTATTTT.

The chain has TRBV18 and TRBJ1-5; TRBD1 might be the D (5 bases). Germline lookup yields CDR1 KGHSH and CDR2 LQKENI. V was pared by 0 bases and J by 5 bases, with 11 bases between. This CDR3 comprises 15 residues. For the CDR3, the DNA is TGTGCCAGCTCACCACCGGGACGCCGAGATCAGCCCCAGCATTTT. Its protein is CASSPPGRRDQPQHF.

This chain links TRBV10-3 with TRBJ1-1; the D gene is possibly TRBD1 (5 bases). V was shortened by 7 bases and J by 5 bases, with 20 bases between the two germline ends. The CDR3 runs to 15 residues. Germline V gene sequence: CDR1 ENHRY, CDR2 SYGVKD. The CDR3 bases are TGTGCCATCACCCCATCAACTCCGGGACTAACTGAAGCTTTCTTT. Translating gives CAITPSTPGLTEAFF.

The chain links TRBV19 to TRBJ1-5; the D gene is possibly TRBD1 (6 bases). Germline V lookup: CDR1 LNHDA, CDR2 SQIVND (reference sequence). Trimming pared 6 bases from V and 1 base from J, leaving 13 bases between. This CDR3 comprises 15 residues. CDR3 sequence (DNA): TGTGCCAGTAGGCTCATCGACAGGAGCAATCAGCCCCAGCATTTT. The encoded protein is CASRLIDRSNQPQHF.

The V gene is TRBV18, the J gene TRBJ2-5; D uncertain. The CDR3 contains 13 residues. Per germline, CDR1 KGHSH and CDR2 LQKENI. Trimming shortened V by 6 bases and J by 4 bases, and 12 bases separated the two germline ends. The CDR3 region is CASSLSGGETQYF. Here the CDR3 DNA reads TGTGCCAGCTCCCTAAGTGGCGGAGAGACCCAGTACTTC. The full variable domain, completed using reference TRBV18 and TRBJ2-5, is NAGVMQNPRHLVRRRGQEARLRCSPMKGHSHVYWYRQLPEEGLKFMVYLQKENIIDESGMPKERFSAEFPKEGPSILRIQQVVRGDSAAYFCASSLSGGETQYFGPGTRLLVL.

The chain recombines TRBV30 with TRBJ2-4; D is uncertain. Germline V gene data show CDR1 as GTSNPN and CDR2 as SVGIG (reference sequence). The CDR3 consists of 12 residues. The germline V and J ends were trimmed by 7 bases and 7 bases, with 14 bases remaining between them. The CDR3 spells CAYHLDGNIQYF. The CDR3, as DNA: TGTGCCTACCACTTGGACGGTAACATTCAGTACTTC.

The rearrangement joins TRBV7-9 to TRBJ2-7, with 8 bases aligning to TRBD2. CDR1 and CDR2 (germline): SEHNR, FQNEAQ (reference sequence). The CDR3 covers 12 residues. J was trimmed by 12 bases and V by 2 bases; bases with no gene match: 6. The CDR3 region has the DNA TGTGCCAGCAGCTTATCAGGTAGCGGGACGTACTTC. Translation gives CASSLSGSGTYF.

The gene calls are TRBV5-6 and TRBJ2-3; the D is unclear. Trimming took 3 bases from V and 0 from J, leaving 5 bases between them. Germline V CDR1 and CDR2: SGHDT, YYEEEE. There are 13 residues in the CDR3. The DNA of the CDR3 is TGTGCCAGCAGCTCGGATAGCACAGATACGCAGTATTTT. Translated: CASSSDSTDTQYF.

The chain carries TRBV2 and TRBJ2-3; D is uncertain. The CDR3 loop spans 15 amino acids. Trimming took 4 bases from V and 0 from J, leaving 11 bases between them. The V gene's germline CDR1 is SNHLY and CDR2 FYNNEI. The CDR3: CASSGGIKSTDTQYF. The DNA for the CDR3 is TGTGCCAGCAGTGGCGGAATCAAAAGCACAGATACGCAGTATTTT.